This TCR beta chain stems from a study of cytomegalovirus exposure and HLA in healthy donors. Of note for this clone: Its specificity is not known.

Study-wide findings and caveats: As confirmed in vitro, three CMV-associated chains were specific for CMV antigens. While the bulk of TCR sequences proved rare, some public TCRs turned up in many donors.

The PCR had 60 Vbeta and 13 Jbeta primers. Only in-frame clones appear in the TCRdb table, and some are missing; sequencing was by immunoSEQ multiplex PCR. The sample yields some 220,000 clones, about three quarters seen once. V was pared by 4 bases and J by 3 bases, with 5 bases of the junction left unmatched. Germline V lookup: CDR1 MDHEN, CDR2 SYDVKM. This CDR3 contains 14 residues. This sequence was found in a woman aged 55-70 years in good health and CMV-seropositive. The genes are TRBV28 and TRBJ1-2; 7 bases match TRBD1. The sequencing input was PBMCs. CDR3 nucleotide sequence: TGTGCCAGCAGTTCGGGACAGCGCTACTATGGCTACACCTTC. It yields the protein CASSSGQRYYGYTF.